The 18 T cell receptor beta chains presented below share a single source sample, sequenced in a study of response to subunit inactivated influenza vaccine. MiXCR, applied by TCRdb to the RT-PCR reads, yields one record per CDR3 protein. Of 150,000 or so distinct CDR3 sequences in the sample, about a tenth were seen once. The sequencing used non-naive T cells sorted from PBMCs, collected 40 to 50 days after vaccination. These receptors all stem from a man in his forties or fifties who received an inactivated influenza vaccine.

This clonotype has just a few counts. The chain has TRBV28 and TRBJ1-1; 9 bases agree with TRBD1. This CDR3 is 13 amino acids long. CDR1 MDHEN and CDR2 SYDVKM come from the germline V gene. J gave up 6 bases and V 8 bases, and 7 bases lay outside the gene matches. For the CDR3, the DNA is TGTGCCAGCTATTACAGGGGGCCGGCTGAAGCTTTCTTT. This gives the protein CASYYRGPAEAFF. The full variable domain, rest sourced from reference TRBV28 and TRBJ1-1, is DVKVTQSSRYLVKRTGEKVFLECVQDMDHENMFWYRQDPGLGLRLIYFSYDVKMKEKGDIPEGYSVSREKKERFSLILESASTNQTSMYLCASYYRGPAEAFFGQGTRLTVV.

The CDR3 DNA reads TGTGCCTGCACCAGCCGGTCGGTAGCTGGCTATCAACACAATGAGCAGTTCTTC. Protein sequence: CACTSRSVAGYQHNEQFF. The genes are TRBV13 and TRBJ2-1; D is unresolved. CDR1 is PRHDT and CDR2 is FYEKMQ in the germline V gene (reference sequence). V was clipped by 11 bases and J by 5 bases, with 31 bases between them. The CDR3 spans 18 residues.

The chain recombines TRBV10-2 with TRBJ1-2, with D hard to call. The CDR3 covers 13 residues. Germline CDR1 and CDR2: WSHSY and SAAADI. V lost 6 bases to trimming and J lost 3 bases, with 11 bases between them. CDR3 protein: CASRDPGDYGYTF. CDR3 coding DNA: TGCGCCAGCAGGGACCCTGGAGACTATGGCTACACCTTC.

V usage is TRBV29-1 and J usage is TRBJ2-3; 10 bases are a match to TRBD1. Germline assignment: CDR1 SQVTM and CDR2 ANQGSEA. This CDR3 is 14 amino acids long. Trimming removed 8 bases from V and 3 bases from J; junction bases left unmatched: 8. The CDR3 loop reads CSTSTGGGTDTQYF. The CDR3 DNA follows: TGCAGCACCTCGACAGGGGGCGGGACAGATACGCAGTATTTT.

This chain connects TRBV4-1 to TRBJ1-4; D gene uncertain. The CDR3 runs 14 residues. V was cut by 1 base and J by 4 bases, with 7 bases left in between. Per germline, CDR1 MGHRA and CDR2 YSYEKL. CDR3: CASSQGPVNEKLFF. CDR3 bases: TGCGCCAGCAGCCAAGGGCCAGTTAATGAAAAACTGTTTTTT.

Comment on this clonotype: No DNA is shown, since the ends of the CDR3 on it are uncertain; the CDR3 is the one TCRdb lists. The V call is TRBV7-5, the J call TRBJ2-1. TRBV7-5 is tagged as a pseudogene. Both ends counted, the CDR3 spans 11 residues. The CDR3 region is CISVSEACGFF.

This clonotype has ten or more counts. The gene calls are TRBV4-3 and TRBJ1-5, with D unclear. The V and J ends lost 0 bases and 5 bases respectively, with 11 bases between them. The CDR3 has 15 amino acids. In germline, CDR1 is LGHNA, CDR2 YSLEER. In nucleotides, the CDR3 is TGCGCCAGCAGCCAAGATAGAACGGGTTATCAGCCCCAGCATTTT. It codes for CASSQDRTGYQPQHF.

This clonotype was seen a few times. The chain carries TRBV28 and TRBJ2-7, with 11 bases that match TRBD2. V dropped 6 bases and J dropped 5; count of bases not matched to a gene: 9. The CDR3 has 15 residues. CDR1 MDHEN and CDR2 SYDVKM come from the germline V gene. CDR3 loop: CASRRTSGRSHEQYF. The CDR3 DNA is TGTGCCAGCAGGCGCACTAGCGGGAGATCCCACGAGCAGTACTTC. The full variable domain, in which reference TRBV28 and TRBJ2-7 provide the parts outside the CDR3, is DVKVTQSSRYLVKRTGEKVFLECVQDMDHENMFWYRQDPGLGLRLIYFSYDVKMKEKGDIPEGYSVSREKKERFSLILESASTNQTSMYLCASRRTSGRSHEQYFGPGTRLTVT.

In nucleotides, the CDR3 is TGTGCCAGCAGTTCAGACGTGGAAAACATTCAGTACTTC. It translates to CASSSDVENIQYF. The chain is built from TRBV28 and TRBJ2-4; D not resolved. Deletions cut 4 bases from V and 5 bases from J, with 9 bases between. CDR3 length equals 13 residues. In germline, CDR1 is MDHEN, CDR2 SYDVKM.

This chain connects TRBV20-1 to TRBJ1-5; D is perhaps TRBD1 (5 bases). Germline V lookup: CDR1 DFQATT, CDR2 SNEGSKA (reference sequence). The CDR3 has 13 residues. Between the trimmed V and J ends, which lost 5 bases and 5 bases, there was a span of 13 bases. The CDR3 here is CSARRGNDQPQHF. In nucleotides, the CDR3 is TGCAGTGCTCGGCGGGGGAACGATCAGCCCCAGCATTTT.

A single count supports this clonotype. The gene calls are TRBV2 and TRBJ2-7; no definite D call. Germline V gene data show CDR1 as SNHLY and CDR2 as FYNNEI. CDR3 length equals 11 residues. Deletions cut 7 bases from V and 1 base from J, with 5 bases between. The CDR3 bases are TGTGCCAGCATCGGATCCTACGAGCAGTACTTC. Residues: CASIGSYEQYF.

This clonotype was seen only a few times. The chain employs TRBV27 and TRBJ2-5, with D unresolved. This CDR3 has 13 residues. Germline CDR1 MNHEY, CDR2 SMNVEV (reference sequence). Trimming took 3 bases from V and 0 from J, leaving 5 bases between them. The DNA of the CDR3 is TGTGCCAGCAGTTTGACCTACCAAGAGACCCAGTACTTC. It codes for CASSLTYQETQYF.

This clonotype has a handful of counts. The gene calls are TRBV6-1 and TRBJ1-2, with D perhaps TRBD1 (5 bases). Germline V gives CDR1 MNHNS, CDR2 SASEGT. The CDR3 consists of 13 residues. Between the trimmed V and J ends, which lost 7 bases and 3 bases, there was a span of 12 bases. CDR3 DNA: TGTGCCAGCACCCGACAGCCTTACTATGGCTACACCTTC. Residues: CASTRQPYYGYTF.

V is TRBV14 and J is TRBJ2-5; unclear D gene. The germline gives CDR1 SGHDN, CDR2 FVKESK. V dropped 6 bases and J dropped 0 bases, with 5 bases sitting between them. This CDR3 is 12 amino acids long. CDR3 DNA sequence: TGTGCCAGCAGTAGATACCAAGAGACCCAGTACTTC. Protein product: CASSRYQETQYF.

This clonotype occurred a few times. This rearrangement joins TRBV5-1 to TRBJ2-3; the match to TRBD1 covers 7 bases. The CDR3 covers 14 residues. V lost 0 bases, J lost 6 bases, and 4 bases stayed unmatched. CDR1 is SGHRS and CDR2 is YFSETQ in the germline V gene. The CDR3 nucleotides read TGCGCCAGCAGCTTGGCCAGGGGGAAGGATACGCAGTATTTT. As protein: CASSLARGKDTQYF. Variable domain in full (rest from reference TRBV5-1 and TRBJ2-3): KAGVTQTPRYLIKTRGQQVTLSCSPISGHRSVSWYQQTPGQGLQFLFEYFSETQRNKGNFPGRFSGRQFSNSRSEMNVSTLELGDSALYLCASSLARGKDTQYFGPGTRLTVL.

V is TRBV7-9 and J is TRBJ2-5; tentatively, D is TRBD1 (6 bases). In germline, CDR1 is SEHNR, CDR2 FQNEAQ (reference sequence). This CDR3 contains 14 residues. V lost 4 bases and J 3 bases, leaving 12 bases between the germline ends. The DNA for the CDR3 is TGTGCCAGCAGCTCAGGTCGGACAGAAGAGACCCAGTACTTC. It specifies CASSSGRTEETQYF. Variable domain in full (rest from reference TRBV7-9 and TRBJ2-5): DTGVSQNPRHKITKRGQNVTFRCDPISEHNRLYWYRQTLGQGPEFLTYFQNEAQLEKSRLLSDRFSAERPKGSFSTLEIQRTEQGDSAMYLCASSSGRTEETQYFGPGTRLLVL.

Ten or more counts support this clonotype. V is TRBV12-3 or TRBV12-4 and J is TRBJ2-1, with 8 bases identical to TRBD2. J gave up 2 bases and V 7 bases, and 7 bases lay outside the gene matches. This CDR3 contains 15 residues. CDR3 sequence (DNA): TGTGCCAGCACCCCGAGCGGGAGTACCTACAATGAGCAGTTCTTC. The encoded protein is CASTPSGSTYNEQFF.

The chain couples TRBV6-9 to TRBJ2-7; D might be TRBD2 (6 bases). V was shortened by 5 bases and J by 0 bases, with 14 bases between the two germline ends. Germline CDR1 reads MNHGY; CDR2 reads SVAAGI. CDR3 length: 15 amino acids. The CDR3 here is CASSPGTPHSYEQYF. CDR3 sequence (DNA): TGTGCCAGCAGTCCCGGGACTCCTCACTCCTACGAGCAGTACTTC.